Listed below are T cell receptor beta chains from one sample, sequenced in a study of control samples from healthy donors and cancer patients. Assay: immunoSEQ multiplex PCR; the TCRdb copy retains only in-frame clones and omits some. The repertoire has about 220,000 clones, about 94% of them found once; the top ten carry about 1.6%. The sample was blood. These receptors all come from a man in his fifties in good health. The CDR3 runs from the conserved cysteine through the conserved F or W. Fields, in order: CDR3 length, J gene, V gene, clone size, D gene, CDR3 protein, CDR3 DNA. D genes are given only for firm matches. Where a row states a size, it is once, few, many or the class of an expanded clone; other rows omit it.

length: 14; J: TRBJ1-1; V: TRBV10-3; size: .; D: .; CDR3: CAIRDLMGNTEAFF; DNA: TGTGCCATCAGGGATCTTATGGGCAACACTGAAGCTTTCTTT
length: 15; J: TRBJ1-4; V: TRBV4-3; size: .; D: .; CDR3: CASSQDRGRNEKLFF; DNA: TGCGCCAGCAGCCAAGATCGGGGGAGAAATGAAAAACTGTTTTTT
length: 13; J: TRBJ2-1; V: TRBV7-9; size: .; D: .; CDR3: CAASEPAYNEQFF; DNA: TGTGCCGCCAGCGAACCCGCCTACAATGAGCAGTTCTTC
length: 15; J: TRBJ2-3; V: TRBV27; size: .; D: .; CDR3: CASSTYYTSTDTQYF; DNA: TGTGCCAGCAGTACCTACTATACTAGCACAGATACGCAGTATTTT
length: 13; J: TRBJ2-5; V: TRBV5-1; size: .; D: TRBD2; CDR3: CASSLAGGETQYF; DNA: TGCGCCAGCAGCTTAGCGGGGGGAGAGACCCAGTACTTC
length: 15; J: TRBJ2-5; V: TRBV27; size: .; D: TRBD2; CDR3: CASSLSGEGWETQYF; DNA: TGTGCCAGCAGTTTAAGCGGGGAGGGGTGGGAGACCCAGTACTTC
length: 16; J: TRBJ2-3; V: TRBV7-9; size: .; D: .; CDR3: CASSLVRGLSTDTQYF; DNA: TGTGCCAGCAGCTTAGTTAGGGGTCTGAGCACAGATACGCAGTATTTT
length: 13; J: TRBJ1-6; V: TRBV4-1; size: .; D: .; CDR3: CASSQALWVPLHF; DNA: TGCGCCAGCAGCCAAGCTCTTTGGGTTCCCCTCCACTTT
length: 14; J: TRBJ1-1; V: TRBV5-1; size: few; D: TRBD1; CDR3: CASSLLQGDTEAFF; DNA: TGCGCCAGCAGCTTGTTGCAGGGGGACACTGAAGCTTTCTTT
length: 13; J: TRBJ1-1; V: TRBV16; size: .; D: .; CDR3: CASSPELNTEAFF; DNA: TGTGCCAGCAGCCCCGAGCTGAACACTGAAGCTTTCTTT
length: 14; J: TRBJ1-3; V: TRBV6-5; size: once; D: .; CDR3: CASSSGGSGNTIYF; DNA: TGTGCCAGCAGTTCCGGGGGTTCTGGAAACACCATATATTTT
length: 15; J: TRBJ2-2; V: TRBV14; size: .; D: .; CDR3: CASSQVGANTGELFF; DNA: TGTGCCAGCAGCCAAGTAGGGGCTAACACCGGGGAGCTGTTTTTT
length: 13; J: TRBJ1-5; V: TRBV28; size: .; D: .; CDR3: CASSPFARPGQHF; DNA: TGTGCCAGCAGTCCCTTTGCAAGGCCGGGACAGCATTTT
length: 17; J: TRBJ2-3; V: TRBV4-1; size: .; D: TRBD2; CDR3: CASSQRPGRGYTDTQYF; DNA: TGCGCCAGCAGCCAAAGGCCAGGGCGGGGGTACACAGATACGCAGTATTTT
length: 16; J: TRBJ2-5; V: TRBV7-9; size: .; D: .; CDR3: CASSLGLLAAQETQYF; DNA: TGTGCCAGCAGCTTAGGTTTATTGGCAGCCCAAGAGACCCAGTACTTC
length: 17; J: TRBJ2-1; V: TRBV2; size: .; D: TRBD2; CDR3: CASGGTSGGPPPVEQFF; DNA: TGTGCCAGCGGGGGGACTAGCGGGGGCCCCCCGCCAGTTGAGCAGTTCTTC
length: 15; J: TRBJ1-1; V: TRBV7-2; size: .; D: .; CDR3: CASSPPGGRRAEAFF; DNA: TGTGCCAGCAGCCCTCCGGGCGGGCGGAGAGCTGAAGCTTTCTTT
length: 13; J: TRBJ1-5; V: TRBV6-6; size: .; D: .; CDR3: CASSLLGDQPQHF; DNA: TGTGCCAGCAGCCTTTTAGGGGATCAGCCCCAGCATTTT
length: 11; J: TRBJ2-1; V: TRBV18; size: .; D: .; CDR3: CASSSGDEQFF; DNA: TGTGCCAGCTCATCGGGCGATGAGCAGTTCTTC
length: 14; J: TRBJ2-1; V: TRBV7-9; size: once; D: TRBD1; CDR3: CASSSTGSYNEQFF; DNA: TGTGCCAGCAGCTCGACAGGGTCCTACAATGAGCAGTTCTTC
length: 15; J: TRBJ2-7; V: TRBV6-6; size: .; D: .; CDR3: CASSYPASSSYEQYF; DNA: TGTGCCAGCAGTTACCCCGCGTCCAGTTCCTACGAGCAGTACTTC
length: 14; J: TRBJ1-1; V: TRBV15; size: once; D: .; CDR3: CATSPGAEWSEAFF; DNA: TGTGCCACCAGCCCGGGGGCAGAATGGTCTGAAGCTTTCTTT
length: 15; J: TRBJ2-5; V: TRBV5-1; size: .; D: TRBD2; CDR3: CASSSGTRGQETQYF; DNA: TGCGCCAGCAGCTCGGGGACTAGGGGCCAAGAGACCCAGTACTTC
length: 15; J: TRBJ2-7; V: TRBV4-3; size: .; D: TRBD1; CDR3: CASSQDRDRVYEQYF; DNA: TGCGCCAGCAGCCAAGACCGGGACAGGGTCTACGAGCAGTACTTC
length: 13; J: TRBJ1-1; V: TRBV5-1; size: .; D: .; CDR3: CASSLGSSGSAFF; DNA: TGCGCCAGCAGCCTCGGGAGTAGTGGGAGCGCTTTCTTT
length: 16; J: TRBJ1-2; V: TRBV27; size: .; D: TRBD1; CDR3: CASGDLTDRGAYGYTF; DNA: TGTGCCAGCGGGGACTTGACGGACAGGGGGGCTTATGGCTACACCTTC
length: 13; J: TRBJ1-1; V: TRBV12-3/TRBV12-4; size: .; D: TRBD1; CDR3: CASRPTGGPEAFF; DNA: TGTGCCAGCAGGCCGACAGGGGGCCCTGAAGCTTTCTTT
length: 13; J: TRBJ2-7; V: TRBV29-1; size: .; D: .; CDR3: CSVAGTTGYEQYF; DNA: TGCAGCGTTGCAGGGACAACAGGCTACGAGCAGTACTTC
length: 15; J: TRBJ2-1; V: TRBV5-4; size: .; D: TRBD2; CDR3: CASSLTGGLRNEQFF; DNA: TGTGCCAGCAGCTTGACGGGGGGGCTACGGAATGAGCAGTTCTTC
length: 16; J: TRBJ2-1; V: TRBV7-2; size: .; D: TRBD2; CDR3: CASSSRLAGAYNEQFF; DNA: TGTGCCAGCAGCTCAAGACTAGCGGGGGCCTACAATGAGCAGTTCTTC
length: 16; J: TRBJ2-5; V: TRBV5-5; size: .; D: TRBD2; CDR3: CASSFGLAGTKETQYF; DNA: TGTGCCAGCAGCTTTGGGCTAGCGGGGACAAAAGAGACCCAGTACTTC
length: 13; J: TRBJ2-5; V: TRBV25-1; size: .; D: .; CDR3: CASSRSVGETQYF; DNA: TGTGCCAGCAGTAGGTCAGTCGGGGAGACCCAGTACTTC
length: 17; J: TRBJ2-1; V: TRBV5-1; size: once; D: .; CDR3: CASSLLTGGQGYNEQFF; DNA: TGCGCCAGCAGCTTGCTCACGGGTGGGCAGGGGTACAATGAGCAGTTCTTC
length: 15; J: TRBJ2-4; V: TRBV24-1; size: .; D: .; CDR3: CATSDPRRAKNIQYF; DNA: TGTGCCACCAGTGACCCCCGCAGGGCCAAAAACATTCAGTACTTC
length: 14; J: TRBJ2-3; V: TRBV29-1; size: .; D: .; CDR3: CSVELGAVTDTQYF; DNA: TGCAGCGTTGAACTGGGGGCAGTGACAGATACGCAGTATTTT
length: 13; J: TRBJ1-5; V: TRBV30; size: few; D: .; CDR3: CAWSSLDNQPQHF; DNA: TGTGCCTGGAGTTCCCTAGACAATCAGCCCCAGCATTTT
length: 15; J: TRBJ2-7; V: TRBV5-1; size: .; D: .; CDR3: CASSLAGQATYEQYF; DNA: TGCGCCAGCAGCTTGGCCGGACAAGCAACCTACGAGCAGTACTTC
length: 15; J: TRBJ1-2; V: TRBV5-8; size: .; D: TRBD1; CDR3: CASSLGGGKAYGYTF; DNA: TGTGCCAGCAGCTTGGGAGGGGGCAAGGCCTATGGCTACACCTTC
length: 16; J: TRBJ1-1; V: TRBV18; size: .; D: .; CDR3: CASSPPGAGSNTEAFF; DNA: TGTGCCAGCTCACCACCCGGGGCAGGTTCGAACACTGAAGCTTTCTTT
length: 14; J: TRBJ1-2; V: TRBV6-5; size: .; D: .; CDR3: CASRRAGTDYGYTF; DNA: TGTGCCAGCAGGAGGGCCGGGACTGACTATGGCTACACCTTC
length: 16; J: TRBJ2-5; V: TRBV3-1/TRBV3-2; size: .; D: .; CDR3: CASSPGYRDIDETQYF; DNA: TGTGCCAGCAGCCCCGGTTACAGGGACATAGACGAGACCCAGTACTTC
length: 13; J: TRBJ2-7; V: TRBV14; size: .; D: .; CDR3: CASSQGGSYEQYF; DNA: TGTGCCAGCAGCCAAGGAGGGTCCTACGAGCAGTACTTC
length: 14; J: TRBJ1-3; V: TRBV10-2; size: .; D: TRBD1; CDR3: CASTQGGSGNTIYF; DNA: TGCGCCAGCACCCAGGGGGGCTCTGGAAACACCATATATTTT
length: 14; J: TRBJ1-2; V: TRBV27; size: .; D: TRBD1; CDR3: CASSFTGGNYGYTF; DNA: TGTGCCAGCAGTTTCACAGGGGGCAATTATGGCTACACCTTC
length: 15; J: TRBJ1-2; V: TRBV25-1; size: .; D: TRBD1; CDR3: CASSGVQGALLGYTF; DNA: TGTGCCAGCAGTGGAGTTCAGGGGGCGCTTCTTGGCTACACCTTC
length: 13; J: TRBJ2-5; V: TRBV18; size: .; D: TRBD1; CDR3: CASSRDRIETQYF; DNA: TGTGCCAGCTCACGGGACAGGATAGAGACCCAGTACTTC
length: 15; J: TRBJ1-5; V: TRBV3-1/TRBV3-2; size: .; D: .; CDR3: CASSQGDTNNQPQHF; DNA: TGTGCCAGCAGCCAAGGGGACACAAATAATCAGCCCCAGCATTTT
length: 19; J: TRBJ2-3; V: TRBV3-1/TRBV3-2; size: once; D: TRBD2; CDR3: CASSQVLRGGSLSTDTQYF; DNA: TGTGCCAGCAGCCAAGTCCTACGGGGGGGCTCCCTTAGCACAGATACGCAGTATTTT
length: 15; J: TRBJ1-3; V: TRBV19; size: .; D: TRBD1; CDR3: CASSRPGQGWNTIYF; DNA: TGTGCCAGTAGCCGACCGGGACAGGGGTGGAACACCATATATTTT
length: 16; J: TRBJ1-1; V: TRBV5-4; size: .; D: TRBD1; CDR3: CASSSPTGARNTEAFF; DNA: TGTGCCAGCAGCTCCCCGACAGGGGCCAGGAACACTGAAGCTTTCTTT
length: 15; J: TRBJ2-2; V: TRBV5-1; size: .; D: .; CDR3: CASSLVAGNTGELFF; DNA: TGCGCCAGCAGCTTGGTGGCGGGGAACACCGGGGAGCTGTTTTTT
length: 16; J: TRBJ1-4; V: TRBV18; size: .; D: .; CDR3: CASSPLVRATNEKLFF; DNA: TGTGCCAGCTCACCCCTGGTACGAGCAACTAATGAAAAACTGTTTTTT